This TCR beta chain was found in a study of blood T cells in healthy people across ages (dated by TCRdb to about 2015). About the full investigation: In model experiments, template switching captured roughly one uniquely barcoded TCR beta cDNA molecule for every two T cells. Using the same blood draw, the study looked at two additional independent replicas of 1 million unique cDNA reads for two donors, one aged 18 to 30 and the other aged 80 or older. Donors were grouped into four age groups: young (average about 15 years), middle-aged (around 39), aged (about 60) and long-lived (less than 85). Using deep sequencing normalized with unique cDNA molecular identifiers, the study measured how TCR beta repertoire diversity changes with age. Donors of different ages were randomly distributed across sequencing lanes to avoid experimental bias. General findings and caveats noted by the study authors: Because the CMV infection status of the donors was unknown, age-related changes in expanded clonotypes may potentially have been confounded. The long-lived group showed more naive CD4+ T cells, fewer expanded clones and increased TCR diversity than the aged group, suggesting age selection. Observed TCR beta diversity per million T cells fell roughly linearly with age, and a significant reduction was already apparent by age around 44. Observed TCR beta diversity correlated strongly with the percentage of naive T cells measured by flow cytometry. Bulk unsorted PBMC profiling prevented conclusive comparison of naive and antigen-experienced compartments. Estimates of total diversity from one million sequenced T cells were regarded as lower bounds and underestimates.

The donors were some 39 Caucasian individuals from Russia, aged about 6 to 95 years, who were systemically healthy. About 10 milliliters of peripheral blood were collected from each donor into EDTA-treated Vacutainer tubes. PBMCs were isolated by Ficoll-Paque density-gradient centrifugation, with at least 6 million obtained per sample. Trizol reagent was used to extract total RNA from PBMCs, with at least 5.5 micrograms per sample. The percentages of naive CD45RAhigh/CD27high T cells were determined by flow cytometry on a PBMC aliquot from every donor. Library construction relied on 5' RACE. The second PCR ran for roughly 7 to 11 cycles and used a J-beta primer mix along with a sample-barcoded 5' primer. A unique molecular identifier was introduced onto each TCR beta cDNA molecule by a template-switch 5' adaptor carrying 12 random nucleotides. Each sample yielded at least 2.5 million CDR3-containing paired-end reads. The Mint cDNA synthesis kit, primed by a TRBC-specific oligonucleotide, was used to synthesize first-strand cDNA from all RNA. Following uracil-DNA glycosylase treatment, a first 18-cycle PCR with universal primers M1SS and BC2_uni_R was performed on all cDNA. The source study handled its data this way. For normalization, 1 million high-quality reads, each with a distinct molecular identifier, were randomly selected from each sample. Reads with shared molecular identifiers were discarded instead of being binned into consensus sequences. MiTCR, run with a Q25 quality threshold and the strictest error-elimination algorithm, handled CDR3 identification, clonotype clustering and error correction. A nonparametric unseen species model using Euler transformation provided a lower-bound estimate of total TCR beta diversity. The raw public data were reprocessed by TCRdb itself: fastp quality trimming at Q25, MiXCR clonotype calling, in-frame beta chains only. One record per CDR3 amino acid sequence lists the most common genes and DNA. TCRdb, rather than the study authors, made the V and J calls. This sample is represented by 1.8 million or so distinct CDR3 sequences; around 42% of them were singletons. Of the sample, more than 20% is held by the ten largest clones.

Of note for this clonotype: It lacks a known antigen. Nothing much larger sits one base from this clone, and base qualities are not available.

The sequencing input was blood. The source is a human donor in good health.

The nucleotides read TGCGCCAGCAGCGAGACAGCTCAAGGGGGCCAGTACTTC. It encodes CASSETAQGGQYF. The V and J genes are TRBV5-1 and TRBJ2-4, and TRBD1 matches 7 of the central bases. Here V drops 4 bases and J drops 13 bases, and the junction holds 11 bases not matched to any gene. CDR1 and CDR2 are read off the germline V gene as SGHRS and YFSETQ. Reading from cysteine to phenylalanine, the CDR3 counts 13 amino acids. Kept here is only the CDR3 DNA, which spans 39 bases and is read in frame from base 1.